This T cell receptor (beta chain) was identified in a study of CD8+ T cells in alopecia areata. Trimming at V came to 6 bases and at J to 7 bases, leaving 14 bases not matched to a gene. The CDR3 consists of 15 residues. Germline assignment: CDR1 MGHRA and CDR2 YSYEKL. It was cDNA, reverse transcribed from extracted RNA, that served as the sequencing template. TCRdb keeps only in-frame clones here, not all; method: immunoSEQ multiplex PCR. Found here are fewer than 150,000 clones, 50% to 75% of them singletons; the top ten hold just under 30%. Whole-study findings and limits: Just one nonresponder means the tie between baseline CD8+ expansion and response stays uncertain. TCR sharing across patients was less clear than in mice, possibly HLA-related. While patients received tofacitinib, many expanded lesional clones remained present in scalp and blood.

As for this clone: Its specificity is unknown.

Described treatment: oral pan-JAK inhibitor, 5-10 mg twice daily. Those with alopecia areata gave lesional scalp punch biopsies and peripheral blood. The sequences come from CD8+ T cells sorted from blood, collected at week 4, from a patient treated with tofacitinib. The TCR originated in a human donor with alopecia areata. This chain uses TRBV4-1 with TRBJ2-7; the match to TRBD1 covers 8 bases. As DNA, the CDR3 is TGCGCCAGCAGATCCTCAGGGGGCGCGGAGGGGGAGCAGTACTTC. Residues: CASRSSGGAEGEQYF.